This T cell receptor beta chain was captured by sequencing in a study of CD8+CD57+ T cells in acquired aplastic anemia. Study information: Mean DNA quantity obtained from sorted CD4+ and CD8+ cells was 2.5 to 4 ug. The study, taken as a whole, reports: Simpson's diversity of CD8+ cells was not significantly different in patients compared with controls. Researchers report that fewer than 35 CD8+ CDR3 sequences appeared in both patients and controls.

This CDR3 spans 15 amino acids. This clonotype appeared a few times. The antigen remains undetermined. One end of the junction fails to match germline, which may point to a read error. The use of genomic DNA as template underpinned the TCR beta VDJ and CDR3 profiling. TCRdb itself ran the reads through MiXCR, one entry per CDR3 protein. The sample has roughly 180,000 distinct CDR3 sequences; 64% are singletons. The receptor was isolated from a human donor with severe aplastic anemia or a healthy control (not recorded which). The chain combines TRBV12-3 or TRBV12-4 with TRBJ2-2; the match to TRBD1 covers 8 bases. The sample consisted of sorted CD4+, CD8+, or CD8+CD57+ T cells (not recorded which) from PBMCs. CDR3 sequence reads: CATSDLQGDTGELFF. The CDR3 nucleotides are TGTGCCACCAGTGATTTACAGGGGGACACCGGGGAGCTGTTTTTT.